The sequence of this T cell receptor beta chain was determined in a study of blood T cell repertoires in COVID-19. Assay used: immunoSEQ multiplex PCR; TCRdb lists only in-frame clones, some missing. Among roughly 380,000 clones listed, 88% were seen once. Trimming pared 3 bases from V and 4 bases from J, leaving 13 bases between. Germline CDR1 LGHDT, CDR2 YNNKEL (reference sequence). CDR3 length: 15 amino acids. The clonotype was recovered from a young woman who had been exposed to COVID-19. Sequenced material: PBMCs or T cells enriched from blood (not recorded which). The J gene is TRBJ2-1, the V gene TRBV3-1 (or the pseudogene TRBV3-2); D might be TRBD2 (6 bases). CDR3 sequence reads: CASSQDYEGYNEQFF. In DNA, the CDR3 is TGTGCCAGCAGCCAGGACTATGAGGGATACAATGAGCAGTTCTTC.